One and the same sample provided the 29 T cell receptor beta chains below, sequenced in a study of PD-1 blockade in classical Hodgkin lymphoma. Sequenced by immunoSEQ multiplex PCR; TCRdb stores in-frame clones only, minus some. The sample lists around 4,500 clones, 72% occurring once. The time point denotes: cycle 4 day 1 (C4D1), after 6 weeks of nivolumab. The patients all showed relapse after autologous stem cell transplantation, while their brentuximab vedotin exposure varied. Magnetic negative selection isolated CD8+ T cells from thawed PBMCs. The specimen was CD8+ T cells from blood, collected before the fourth cycle of nivolumab. These receptors originate from a human donor with classical Hodgkin lymphoma.

The chain carries TRBV27 and TRBJ2-1; 11 bases are shared with TRBD2. Trimming took 2 bases from V and 7 from J; bases not matched to a gene: 7. In germline, CDR1 is MNHEY, CDR2 SMNVEV (reference sequence). This CDR3 is 16 amino acids long. CDR3 region: CASSLTSGGSWNEQFF. The CDR3 nucleotides are TGTGCCAGCAGTTTAACTAGCGGGGGCTCTTGGAATGAGCAGTTCTTC.

The gene calls are TRBV30 and TRBJ1-5; 7 bases fit TRBD1. J gave up 4 bases and V 3 bases, and 6 bases lay outside the gene matches. This CDR3 has 14 amino acids. CDR1 is GTSNPN, CDR2 SVGIG, per germline (reference sequence). The CDR3 sequence: CAWSSGTANQPQHF. The CDR3 DNA reads TGTGCCTGGAGCTCTGGGACAGCTAATCAGCCCCAGCATTTT.

This clone is deemed large (0.1 to 1%). J is TRBJ1-5 and V is TRBV6-1; TRBD1 might be the D (5 bases). Germline CDR1 reads MNHNS; CDR2 reads SASEGT. This CDR3 has 15 amino acids. The ends were cut back, 7 bases at V and 4 bases at J, with 17 bases in the middle. The CDR3 sequence is CASKDPGTRNQPQHF. Written as DNA, the CDR3 is TGTGCCAGCAAGGACCCAGGGACGCGAAATCAGCCCCAGCATTTT.

The chain has TRBV15 and TRBJ2-7; 8 nucleotides line up with TRBD1. From germline, CDR1 is LNHNV and CDR2 YYDKDF (reference sequence). This CDR3 region has 15 residues. Trimming at V came to 4 bases and at J to 0 bases, leaving 5 bases not matched to a gene. The CDR3 sequence: CATSIRTGNSYEQYF. The CDR3 nucleotides are TGTGCCACCAGCATTAGGACAGGGAACTCCTACGAGCAGTACTTC.

This clone is termed large. The chain has TRBV6-5 and TRBJ1-6; possibly TRBD1 for D (6 bases). The CDR3 loop spans 15 amino acids. CDR1 is MNHEY, CDR2 SVGAGI, per germline. Trimming pared 7 bases from V and 5 bases from J, leaving 15 bases between. CDR3 in amino acids: CASKGDRGHNSPLHF. CDR3 in DNA: TGTGCCAGCAAGGGGGACCGGGGTCATAATTCACCCCTCCACTTT.

Here the CDR3 reads CASSETQGAGELFF. The CDR3 bases are TGCGCCAGCAGTGAGACTCAGGGGGCTGGGGAGCTGTTTTTT. The rearrangement joins TRBV10-1 to TRBJ2-2; 8 positions agree with TRBD1. Germline-derived CDR1 and CDR2 are WNHNN and SYGVQD (reference sequence). The J segment lost 8 bases and the V segment lost 2 bases, leaving 4 bases of the junction unmatched. The CDR3 length is 14 residues.

The rearrangement joins TRBV7-9 to TRBJ1-2; D may be TRBD1 (6 bases). Germline values: CDR1 SEHNR, CDR2 FQNEAQ (reference sequence). Trimming took off 6 bases at V and 7 bases at J, with 12 bases between the two ends. This CDR3 is 12 amino acids long. CDR3 in amino acids: CASRRTGTGYTF. DNA for the CDR3: TGTGCCAGCAGACGAACAGGGACTGGCTACACCTTC.

This clone has a handful of counts. The CDR3 nucleotides are TGCGCCAGCAGCCAAGGTTATGGATCCTACGAGCAGTACTTC. Amino acids: CASSQGYGSYEQYF. The V and J genes are TRBV4-3 and TRBJ2-7; unclear D gene. The V gene's germline CDR1 is LGHNA and CDR2 YSLEER. This CDR3 contains 14 residues. V dropped 1 base and J dropped 1 base, with 8 bases sitting between them.

V usage is TRBV6-8 and J usage is TRBJ1-6, with D tentatively TRBD1 (5 bases). This CDR3 contains 16 residues. Germline CDR1 and CDR2: MNHGY and SAAAGT. V dropped 3 bases and J dropped 1 base, with 10 bases sitting between them. This CDR3 reads CASSYGASSYNSPLHF. The CDR3 DNA follows: TGTGCCAGCAGTTATGGGGCGTCATCCTATAATTCACCCCTCCACTTT.

This CDR3 reads CASSLEGSEQYF. The CDR3 bases are TGTGCCAGCAGCTTAGAGGGCAGCGAGCAGTACTTC. This chain uses TRBV7-9 with TRBJ2-7; D remains unclear. Deletions cut 1 base from V and 6 bases from J, with 7 bases between. The CDR3 has 12 residues. The germline CDR1 and CDR2 sequences are SEHNR and FQNEAQ (reference sequence).

This clone showed up just a few times. The J gene is TRBJ1-3, the V gene TRBV7-9, with 12 bases that match TRBD1. The V and J ends lost 5 bases and 3 bases, in that order; junction bases with no gene match: 11. The CDR3 totals 18 residues. Per the germline V gene, CDR1 is SEHNR and CDR2 is FQNEAQ (reference sequence). CDR3 loop: CASSRPGTGGSRGNTIYF. The CDR3, as DNA: TGTGCCAGCAGCCGGCCGGGGACAGGGGGCTCTCGTGGAAACACCATATATTTT.

As regards this clone: At one end, the junction sequence differs from germline, possibly due to a read error. The chain links TRBV5-3 to TRBJ1-1; D is unresolved. TRBV5-3 is identified as an open reading frame with a role that is uncertain. This CDR3 contains 13 residues. DNA of the CDR3: TGTGCCAGCAGCTTGGCCGGGCATTCTGAAGCTTTCTTT. Its protein is CASSLAGHSEAFF.

The chain employs TRBV7-6 and TRBJ1-1; D remains unclear. The CDR3 spans 14 residues. Germline V CDR1 and CDR2: SGHVS, FNYEAQ. V was pared by 5 bases and J by 0 bases, with 10 bases between. CDR3 sequence (DNA): TGTGCCAGCAGCGCCGGACGTTTGAACACTGAAGCTTTCTTT. Translation gives CASSAGRLNTEAFF.

This clone appeared a single time. V gene TRBV2 combines with J gene TRBJ2-3, with D tentatively TRBD1 (5 bases). The CDR3 length is 15 residues. The germline V and J ends were trimmed by 8 bases and 6 bases, with 21 bases remaining between them. Germline-derived CDR1 and CDR2 are SNHLY and FYNNEI. CDR3 sequence (DNA): TGTGCCAGCCCCTCCAGGGCAGGAAGAGCGGATACGCAGTATTTT. It is translated as CASPSRAGRADTQYF.

The rearrangement links TRBV6-5 to TRBJ1-1; D gene uncertain. Deletions cut 7 bases from V and 1 base from J, with 16 bases between. From germline, CDR1 is MNHEY and CDR2 SVGAGI. CDR3 size: 15 residues. CDR3 region: CASTQSFRANTEAFF. The CDR3 DNA reads as TGTGCCAGCACCCAGAGTTTTAGGGCGAACACTGAAGCTTTCTTT.

This clone was recorded a few times. This chain connects TRBV5-1 to TRBJ1-6; D unresolved. Germline CDR1 and CDR2: SGHRS and YFSETQ. This CDR3 region has 15 residues. Trimming removed 1 base from V and 8 bases from J, with 13 bases in between. The CDR3 sequence is CASSLYPNKDSPLHF. Here the CDR3 DNA reads TGCGCCAGCAGCTTGTACCCCAACAAGGATTCACCCCTCCACTTT.

The chain combines TRBV7-3 with TRBJ1-1; D is undetermined. The CDR3 has 14 amino acids. The ends were cut back, 2 bases at V and 4 bases at J, with 11 bases in the middle. The germline gives CDR1 SGHTA, CDR2 FQGTGA. The chain's CDR3 is CASSLAGSGTEAFF. In nucleotides, the CDR3 is TGTGCCAGCAGCTTAGCGGGGAGTGGCACTGAAGCTTTCTTT.

This clone was detected a few times. V gene TRBV6-8 combines with J gene TRBJ1-3; D not certain. The CDR3 length is 14 residues. V lost 6 bases and J lost 1, with 10 bases in between. CDR1 and CDR2 (germline): MNHGY, SAAAGT. CDR3 in amino acids: CASSKTDSGNTIYF. The CDR3 bases are TGTGCCAGCAGCAAGACGGATTCTGGAAACACCATATATTTT.

This chain uses TRBV4-1 with TRBJ2-7; no definite D call. Trimming left V 4 bases short and J 1 base short, with 11 bases between. This CDR3 spans 14 amino acids. In germline, CDR1 is MGHRA, CDR2 YSYEKL. The chain's CDR3 is CASSPFSGSYEQYF. The CDR3 coding sequence is TGCGCCAGCAGCCCTTTCTCCGGGTCCTACGAGCAGTACTTC.

The V gene is TRBV5-4, the J gene TRBJ1-4; 7 bases map to TRBD1. Germline V gives CDR1 SGHNT, CDR2 YYREEE (reference sequence). The CDR3 extends over 13 amino acids. Losses at the gene ends were 4 bases for V and 5 bases for J; bases not matched to a gene: 2. In DNA form, the CDR3 reads TGTGCCAGCAGCGTGACAGGGAATGAAAAACTGTTTTTT. Amino acids: CASSVTGNEKLFF.

The rearrangement links TRBV28 to TRBJ2-7; 11 nucleotides align to TRBD2. V lost 3 bases and J lost 1; bases outside the gene matches: 2. There are 15 residues in the CDR3. CDR1 is MDHEN and CDR2 is SYDVKM in the germline V gene. CDR3 residues: CASSFTSGGSYEQYF. CDR3 nucleotide sequence: TGTGCCAGCAGTTTCACTAGCGGGGGATCCTACGAGCAGTACTTC.

The CDR3 reads CASSFESAFF. The CDR3 nucleotides read TGTGCCAGCAGCTTTGAATCAGCTTTCTTT. V gene TRBV7-9 combines with J gene TRBJ1-1, with D hard to call. The V and J ends lost 3 bases and 10 bases respectively, with 6 bases between them. The CDR3 is made up of 10 amino acids. Looked up from germline, CDR1 is SEHNR and CDR2 is FQNEAQ (reference sequence).

The rearrangement uses TRBV6-1 and TRBJ2-3; 7 bases line up with TRBD2. V gave up 7 bases and J gave up 0 bases; unmatched junction bases: 4. Germline V gene data show CDR1 as MNHNS and CDR2 as SASEGT. This CDR3 is 14 amino acids long. The CDR3 coding sequence is TGTGCCAGCACAGGACTAGTTAGCACAGATACGCAGTATTTT. Translation: CASTGLVSTDTQYF.

This chain connects TRBV12-5 to TRBJ2-7; 7 bases fit TRBD1. CDR3 size: 15 residues. Trimming removed 1 base from V and 1 base from J; junction bases left unmatched: 4. Per germline, CDR1 LGHNT and CDR2 FRNRAP. CDR3 residues: CASGLEQGPSYEQYF. In DNA form, the CDR3 reads TGTGCTAGTGGTTTGGAACAGGGGCCGTCCTACGAGCAGTACTTC. The complete variable domain, with remaining parts taken from reference TRBV12-5 and TRBJ2-7, reads DARVTQTPRHKVTEMGQEVTMRCQPILGHNTVFWYRQTMMQGLELLAYFRNRAPLDDSGMPKDRFSAEMPDATLATLKIQPSEPRDSAVYFCASGLEQGPSYEQYFGPGTRLTVT.

This clone has only a few counts. V and J are TRBV7-9 and TRBJ2-7; unclear D gene. The V and J ends lost 5 bases and 2 bases respectively, with 13 bases between them. The CDR3 covers 14 residues. The V gene's germline CDR1 is SEHNR and CDR2 FQNEAQ (reference sequence). CDR3 in amino acids: CASSQPRVPYEQYF. The CDR3 DNA sequence: TGTGCCAGCAGCCAACCCCGGGTCCCCTACGAGCAGTACTTC. Looking up the rest from reference TRBV7-9 and TRBJ2-7 gives the full variable domain: DTGVSQNPRHKITKRGQNVTFRCDPISEHNRLYWYRQTLGQGPEFLTYFQNEAQLEKSRLLSDRFSAERPKGSFSTLEIQRTEQGDSAMYLCASSQPRVPYEQYFGPGTRLTVT.

The V call is TRBV29-1, the J call TRBJ2-4; possibly TRBD1 or TRBD2 for D (5 bases each). Germline CDR1 SQVTM, CDR2 ANQGSEA. This CDR3 contains 17 residues. V was pared by 2 bases and J by 7 bases, with 24 bases between. The CDR3 sequence is CSVEMFVTPEGRNIQYF. As DNA, the CDR3 is TGCAGCGTTGAAATGTTCGTAACCCCTGAGGGACGGAACATTCAGTACTTC.

V usage is TRBV5-5 and J usage is TRBJ1-2; D remains unclear. The germline CDR1 and CDR2 sequences are SGHKS and YYEKEE (reference sequence). Deletions cut 4 bases from V and 3 bases from J, with 19 bases between. This CDR3 comprises 16 residues. CDR3 sequence: CASSEGRRAVYYGYTF. The CDR3, as DNA: TGTGCCAGCAGCGAAGGGCGGAGGGCCGTCTACTATGGCTACACCTTC.

Within the sample, this clone is medium-sized (0.01 to 0.1%). The chain links TRBV18 to TRBJ2-7, with TRBD1 identical over 10 bases. Germline trimming cut 0 bases from V and 2 bases from J; bases unmatched to any gene: 4. CDR3 size: 16 residues. CDR1 is KGHSH, CDR2 LQKENI, per germline. This CDR3 reads CASSPPGGTGAYEQYF. The CDR3 nucleotides are TGTGCCAGCTCACCACCTGGGGGGACAGGGGCCTACGAGCAGTACTTC.

The chain links TRBV27 to TRBJ1-2; D unclear. Germline V lookup: CDR1 MNHEY, CDR2 SMNVEV (reference sequence). This CDR3 has 13 residues. The V end was cut by 5 bases, the J end by 4 bases, with 11 bases between. Here the CDR3 DNA reads TGTGCCAGCAGTCTCGGGCAGACCTATGGCTACACCTTC. Residues: CASSLGQTYGYTF.